This entry describes one TCR beta chain. Its matching antigen is unknown. The data were obtained in a study of T cell responses to AZD1222 COVID-19 vaccine. The overall study: Recipients boosted at about 4 weeks or about 12 weeks are pooled. Study-wide findings and caveats: Baseline serostatus was positive in only a handful of AZD1222 recipients. Scientists sampled the repertoires only once the peak T cell response had passed.

This table comes from immunoSEQ multiplex PCR, and its TCRdb copy is limited to in-frame clones, with some not included. The data contain some 150,000 clones, approximately 91% of them singletons. The clonotype comes from an adult in good health. Source: peripheral blood, taken on day 0 of AZD1222 vaccination.

The CDR3: CASSNRGELQHF. The CDR3 DNA is TGTGCCAGCAGCAATCGGGGGGAGCTCCAGCATTTT. The rearrangement joins TRBV7-2 to TRBJ1-5, with D maybe TRBD1 (5 bases). Germline V gene data show CDR1 as SGHTA and CDR2 as FQGNSA. This CDR3 has 12 residues. The V gene lost 5 bases and the J gene lost 12 bases, with 14 bases spanning the gap.